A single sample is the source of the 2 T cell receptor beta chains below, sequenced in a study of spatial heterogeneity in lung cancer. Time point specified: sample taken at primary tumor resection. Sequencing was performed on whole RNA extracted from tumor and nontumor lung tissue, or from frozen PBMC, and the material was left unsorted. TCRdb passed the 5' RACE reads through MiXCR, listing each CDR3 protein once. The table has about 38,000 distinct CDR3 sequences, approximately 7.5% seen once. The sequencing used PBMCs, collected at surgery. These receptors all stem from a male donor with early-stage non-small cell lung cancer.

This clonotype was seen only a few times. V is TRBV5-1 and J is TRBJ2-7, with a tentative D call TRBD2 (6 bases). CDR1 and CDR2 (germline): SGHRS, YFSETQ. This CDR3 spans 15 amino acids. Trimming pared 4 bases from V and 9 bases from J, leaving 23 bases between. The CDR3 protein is CASSIQTRVSSVQYF. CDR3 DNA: TGCGCCAGCAGCATCCAGACTAGGGTCTCCTCGGTGCAGTACTTC.

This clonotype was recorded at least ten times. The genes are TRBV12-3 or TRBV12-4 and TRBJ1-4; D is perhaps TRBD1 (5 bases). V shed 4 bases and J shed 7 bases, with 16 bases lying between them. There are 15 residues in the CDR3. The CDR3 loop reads CASSSQRQGGEKLFF. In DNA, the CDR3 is TGTGCCAGCAGTTCCCAACGCCAGGGCGGTGAAAAACTGTTTTTT.